A selection of T cell receptor beta chains follows, all from one sample in a study of tissue T cells after allogeneic stem cell transplantation. Sequencing used immunoSEQ multiplex PCR; TCRdb keeps in-frame clones, though not all of them. The table records approximately 45,000 clones, just under 95% of them present only once. The source material was blood, sampled before transplantation. The receptors come from a woman between 40 and 69 years old who later had graft-versus-host disease after an allogeneic stem cell transplant. The CDR3 runs from the conserved cysteine through the conserved F or W. D genes are given only for firm matches. The listing skips clone size in some rows; elsewhere it reads once, few, many or a size class.

>.|TRBJ2-7|TRBD1|TRBV7-6
CASDRGPPRPYEQYF
TGTGCCTCCGACAGGGGGCCTCCCCGACCCTACGAGCAGTACTTC
>.|TRBJ2-1|TRBD2|TRBV24-1
CATSDLRLAGPSYNEQFF
TGTGCCACCAGTGATTTGCGACTAGCGGGTCCCTCCTACAATGAGCAGTTCTTC
>.|TRBJ2-1|TRBD2|TRBV5-6
CASSSIPGGSPGDEQFF
TGTGCCAGCAGCTCCATCCCGGGGGGTTCCCCAGGCGATGAGCAGTTCTTC
>once|TRBJ2-1|TRBD2|TRBV24-1
CATSDSHGRAVVNEQFF
TGTGCCACCAGTGATAGCCACGGGAGGGCCGTTGTAAATGAGCAGTTCTTC
>.|TRBJ2-7|TRBD1|TRBV6-5
CASSRDSFNEQYF
TGTGCCAGCAGTAGGGACAGTTTTAACGAGCAGTACTTC
>.|TRBJ2-2|.|TRBV27
CASSHGWAGELFF
TGTGCCAGCAGCCATGGATGGGCCGGGGAGCTGTTTTTT
>.|TRBJ2-2|.|TRBV6-5
CASIKDTNTGELFF
TGTGCCAGCATCAAGGACACGAACACCGGGGAGCTGTTTTTT
>.|TRBJ1-1|TRBD1|TRBV7-9
CASSGGTGAKRGHTEAFF
TGTGCCAGCAGCGGCGGGACAGGGGCTAAAAGGGGGCACACTGAAGCTTTCTTT
>.|TRBJ2-3|.|TRBV7-2
CASSSEYVGSTDTQYF
TGTGCCAGCAGCTCGGAATACGTAGGTAGCACAGATACGCAGTATTTT
>.|TRBJ1-6|.|TRBV6-4
CASSESPRSPLHF
TGTGCCAGCAGTGAATCACCGCGTTCACCCCTCCACTTT
>once|TRBJ1-1|.|TRBV6-1
CASSEIWAANGLTEAFF
TGTGCCAGCAGTGAGATCTGGGCCGCCAACGGGCTCACTGAAGCTTTCTTT
>.|TRBJ2-7|.|TRBV5-1
CASSLGRTYEQYF
TGCGCCAGCAGCTTGGGGCGGACCTACGAGCAGTACTTC
>.|TRBJ1-6|.|TRBV11-2
CASSGPNSPLHF
TGTGCCAGCAGCGGCCCCAATTCACCCCTCCACTTT
>.|TRBJ1-5|.|TRBV18
CASSKSTRGLGVSNQPQHF
TGTGCCAGCTCCAAGTCAACACGGGGACTCGGGGTTAGCAATCAGCCCCAGCATTTT
>.|TRBJ2-5|.|TRBV7-6
CASSLPKQGLETQYF
TGTGCCAGCAGCTTACCGAAACAGGGTTTAGAGACCCAGTACTTC
>.|TRBJ2-7|TRBD2|TRBV7-2
CASSLQGTSGSYEQYF
TGTGCCAGCAGCTTACAGGGGACTAGCGGGAGTTACGAGCAGTACTTC
>.|TRBJ2-1|.|TRBV19
CASSGDPLVHNEQFF
TGTGCCAGTAGTGGGGACCCGCTCGTTCACAATGAGCAGTTCTTC
>.|TRBJ2-3|TRBD2|TRBV6-2/TRBV6-3
CASSYSRTSGSIDTQYF
TGTGCCAGCAGTTACTCGCGGACTAGCGGGAGTATAGATACGCAGTATTTT
>few|TRBJ2-1|.|TRBV9
CASSPSEVNEQFF
TGTGCCAGCAGCCCATCCGAGGTCAATGAGCAGTTCTTC
>.|TRBJ2-3|.|TRBV9
CASSGFVGTDTQYF
TGTGCCAGCAGCGGCTTCGTGGGAACAGATACGCAGTATTTT
>.|TRBJ1-5|.|TRBV27
CASSLAGDGYQPQHF
TGTGCCAGCAGTTTAGCAGGGGACGGGTATCAGCCCCAGCATTTT
>.|TRBJ2-1|.|TRBV5-1
CASSSSVSVNNEQFF
TGCGCCAGCTCCTCCTCGGTTAGCGTTAACAATGAGCAGTTCTTC
>.|TRBJ2-3|TRBD2|TRBV7-6
CASSLRTSGSANTQYF
TGTGCCAGCAGCTTAAGGACTAGCGGGAGTGCTAATACGCAGTATTTT
>.|TRBJ2-1|TRBD2|TRBV19
CASSIGGLGSGSYNEQFF
TGTGCCAGTAGTATAGGAGGGTTGGGGAGCGGGAGCTACAATGAGCAGTTCTTC
>once|TRBJ1-1|.|TRBV6-4
CASAENYRDTEAFF
TGTGCCAGTGCCGAGAACTACCGGGACACTGAAGCTTTCTTT
>.|TRBJ1-4|.|TRBV5-6
CASSFLRGATNEKLFF
TGTGCCAGCAGCTTCCTAAGAGGCGCAACTAATGAAAAACTGTTTTTT
>.|TRBJ1-5|.|TRBV19
CASSIGIGQPQHF
TGTGCCAGTAGTATAGGTATAGGCCAGCCCCAGCATTTT
>.|TRBJ2-5|.|TRBV3-1/TRBV3-2
CASSQGHLRSGEETQYF
TGTGCCAGCAGCCAAGGTCATCTCCGATCAGGGGAAGAGACCCAGTACTTC
>.|TRBJ2-7|TRBD1|TRBV28
CASRDRGAYEQYF
TGTGCCAGCAGGGACAGGGGGGCGTACGAGCAGTACTTC
>.|TRBJ2-1|TRBD2|TRBV28
CASSPAKAGGKNEQFF
TGTGCCAGCAGCCCGGCTAAAGCGGGAGGTAAAAATGAGCAGTTCTTC
>.|TRBJ1-5|.|TRBV6-5
CASSQQGGQPQHF
TGTGCCAGCAGTCAACAGGGAGGTCAGCCCCAGCATTTT
>.|TRBJ1-1|.|TRBV6-6
CASRPSYGGVNTEAFF
TGTGCCAGCAGGCCCTCTTATGGGGGAGTAAACACTGAAGCTTTCTTT
>.|TRBJ1-5|.|TRBV11-2
CASSLGSNQPQHF
TGTGCCAGCAGCTTGGGTAGCAATCAGCCCCAGCATTTT
>.|TRBJ2-4|.|TRBV3-1/TRBV3-2
CASSFGQLAKNIQYF
TGTGCCAGCAGCTTCGGACAGCTAGCCAAAAACATTCAGTACTTC
>.|TRBJ2-3|.|TRBV21-1
CASSKVEGHHIDTQYF
TGTGCCAGCAGCAAAGTAGAAGGCCACCACATAGATACGCAGTATTTT
>.|TRBJ1-1|.|TRBV6-5
CASSKTLFNTEAFF
TGTGCCAGCAGTAAAACACTTTTCAACACTGAAGCTTTCTTT